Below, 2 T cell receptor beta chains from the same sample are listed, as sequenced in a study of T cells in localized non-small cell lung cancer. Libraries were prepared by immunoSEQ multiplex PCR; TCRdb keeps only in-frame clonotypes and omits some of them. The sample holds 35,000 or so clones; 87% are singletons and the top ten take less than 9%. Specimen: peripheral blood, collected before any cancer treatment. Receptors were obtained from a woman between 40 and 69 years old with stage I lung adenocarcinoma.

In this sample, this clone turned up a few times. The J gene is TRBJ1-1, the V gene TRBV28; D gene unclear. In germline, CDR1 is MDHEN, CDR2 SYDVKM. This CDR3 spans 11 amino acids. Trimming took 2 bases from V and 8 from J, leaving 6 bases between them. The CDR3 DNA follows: TGTGCCAGCAGTTTAGGCAGGGAAGCTTTCTTT. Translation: CASSLGREAFF.

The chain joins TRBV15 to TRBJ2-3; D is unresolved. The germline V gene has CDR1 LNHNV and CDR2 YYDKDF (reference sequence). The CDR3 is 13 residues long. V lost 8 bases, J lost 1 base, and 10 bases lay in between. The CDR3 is CATESRGTDTQYF. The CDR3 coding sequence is TGTGCCACCGAGTCTCGGGGCACAGATACGCAGTATTTT.